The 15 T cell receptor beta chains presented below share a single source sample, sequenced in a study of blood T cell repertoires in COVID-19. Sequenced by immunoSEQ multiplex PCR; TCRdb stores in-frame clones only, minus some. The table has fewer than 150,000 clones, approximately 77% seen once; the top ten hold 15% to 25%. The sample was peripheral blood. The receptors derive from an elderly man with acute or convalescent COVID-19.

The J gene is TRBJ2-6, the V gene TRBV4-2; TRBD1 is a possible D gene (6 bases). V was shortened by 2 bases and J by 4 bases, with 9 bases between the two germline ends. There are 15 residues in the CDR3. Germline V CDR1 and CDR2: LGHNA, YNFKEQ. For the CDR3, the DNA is TGTGCCAGCAGCCAACAGGGACAAGGGGCCAACGTCCTGACTTTC. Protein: CASSQQGQGANVLTF.

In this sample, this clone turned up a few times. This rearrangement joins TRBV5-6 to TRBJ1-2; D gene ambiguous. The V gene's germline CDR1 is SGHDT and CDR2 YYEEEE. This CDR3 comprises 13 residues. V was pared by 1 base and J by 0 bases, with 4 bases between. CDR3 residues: CASSLTANYGYTF. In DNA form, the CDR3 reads TGTGCCAGCAGCTTGACAGCTAACTATGGCTACACCTTC.

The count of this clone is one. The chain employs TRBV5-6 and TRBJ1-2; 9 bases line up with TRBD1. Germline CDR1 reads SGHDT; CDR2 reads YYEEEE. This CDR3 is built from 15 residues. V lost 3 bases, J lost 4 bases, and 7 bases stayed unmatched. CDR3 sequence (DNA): TGTGCCAGCAGCTCGACCGGGACAGGGTCCTATGGCTACACCTTC. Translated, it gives CASSSTGTGSYGYTF. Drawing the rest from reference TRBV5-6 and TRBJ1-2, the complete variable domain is DAGVTQSPTHLIKTRGQQVTLRCSPKSGHDTVSWYQQALGQGPQFIFQYYEEEERQRGNFPDRFSGHQFPNYSSELNVNALLLGDSALYLCASSSTGTGSYGYTFGSGTRLTVV.

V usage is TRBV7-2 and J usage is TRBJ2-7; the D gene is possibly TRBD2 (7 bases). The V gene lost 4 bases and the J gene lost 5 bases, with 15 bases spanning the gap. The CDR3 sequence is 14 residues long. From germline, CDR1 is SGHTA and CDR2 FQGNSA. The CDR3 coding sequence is TGTGCCAGCAGCTATATGGGGGGGCAGAACGAGCAGTACTTC. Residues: CASSYMGGQNEQYF.

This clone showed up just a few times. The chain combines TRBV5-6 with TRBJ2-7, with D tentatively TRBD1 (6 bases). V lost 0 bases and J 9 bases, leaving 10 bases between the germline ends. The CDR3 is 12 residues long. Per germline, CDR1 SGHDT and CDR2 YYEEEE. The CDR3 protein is CASSLAGTPQYF. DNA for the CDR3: TGTGCCAGCAGCTTGGCCGGGACACCGCAGTACTTC. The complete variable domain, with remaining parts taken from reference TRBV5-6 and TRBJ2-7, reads DAGVTQSPTHLIKTRGQQVTLRCSPKSGHDTVSWYQQALGQGPQFIFQYYEEEERQRGNFPDRFSGHQFPNYSSELNVNALLLGDSALYLCASSLAGTPQYFGPGTRLTVT.

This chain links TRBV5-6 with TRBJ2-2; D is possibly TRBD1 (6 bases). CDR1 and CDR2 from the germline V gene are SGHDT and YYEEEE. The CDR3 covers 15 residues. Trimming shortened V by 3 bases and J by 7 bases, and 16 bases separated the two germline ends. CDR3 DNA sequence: TGTGCCAGCAGCTCCTATGTGGACAGCCACGGGGAGCTGTTTTTT. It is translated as CASSSYVDSHGELFF.

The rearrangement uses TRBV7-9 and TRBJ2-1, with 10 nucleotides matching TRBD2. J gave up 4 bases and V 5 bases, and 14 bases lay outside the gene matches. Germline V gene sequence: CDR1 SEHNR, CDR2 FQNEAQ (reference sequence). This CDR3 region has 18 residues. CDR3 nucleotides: TGTGCCAGCAGCGTTTATGGGGCTAGCGGGGGTCTTTACAATGAGCAGTTCTTC. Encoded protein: CASSVYGASGGLYNEQFF. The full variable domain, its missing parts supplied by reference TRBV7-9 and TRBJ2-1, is DTGVSQNPRHKITKRGQNVTFRCDPISEHNRLYWYRQTLGQGPEFLTYFQNEAQLEKSRLLSDRFSAERPKGSFSTLEIQRTEQGDSAMYLCASSVYGASGGLYNEQFFGPGTRLTVL.

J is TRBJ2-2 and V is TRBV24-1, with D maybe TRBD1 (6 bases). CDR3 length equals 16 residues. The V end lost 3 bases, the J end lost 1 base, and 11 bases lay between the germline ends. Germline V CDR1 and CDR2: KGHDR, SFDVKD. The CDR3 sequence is CATSDTRDMNTGELFF. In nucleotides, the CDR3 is TGTGCCACCAGTGATACCCGGGACATGAACACCGGGGAGCTGTTTTTT.

The CDR3 nucleotides read TGTGCCAGCAGCTTGCGGACAGGAGCACTGAACACTGAAGCTTTCTTT. Translation gives CASSLRTGALNTEAFF. The rearrangement joins TRBV11-2 to TRBJ1-1; TRBD1 agrees at 7 bases. Germline CDR1 is SGHAT and CDR2 is FQNNGV. After removal of 3 bases from V and 0 bases from J, the junction contained 7 bases not matched to a gene. CDR3 length: 16 residues.

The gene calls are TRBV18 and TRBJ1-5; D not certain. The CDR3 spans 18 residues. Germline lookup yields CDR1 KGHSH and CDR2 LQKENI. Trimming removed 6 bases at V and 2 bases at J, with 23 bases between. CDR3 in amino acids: CASSPTGRDRFGNQPQHF. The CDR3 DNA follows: TGTGCCAGCTCGCCGACCGGGAGAGATCGATTCGGCAATCAGCCCCAGCATTTT.

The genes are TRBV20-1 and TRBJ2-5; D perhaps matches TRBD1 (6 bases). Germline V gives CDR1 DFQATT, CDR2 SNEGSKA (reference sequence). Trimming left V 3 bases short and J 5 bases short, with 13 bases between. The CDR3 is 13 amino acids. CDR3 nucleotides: TGCAGTGCTAGTACAGGGATTGGGGAGACCCAGTACTTC. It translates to CSASTGIGETQYF.

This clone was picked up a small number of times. The CDR3: CASSLGQGRYGYTF. The CDR3 DNA reads as TGTGCCAGTAGCCTCGGACAGGGGCGATATGGCTACACCTTC. This chain uses TRBV19 with TRBJ1-2; 9 bases line up with TRBD1. Germline CDR1 reads LNHDA; CDR2 reads SQIVND (reference sequence). The V gene end was trimmed by 6 bases and the J gene end by 5 bases; junction bases not matched to a gene: 7. The length of the CDR3 is 14 residues.

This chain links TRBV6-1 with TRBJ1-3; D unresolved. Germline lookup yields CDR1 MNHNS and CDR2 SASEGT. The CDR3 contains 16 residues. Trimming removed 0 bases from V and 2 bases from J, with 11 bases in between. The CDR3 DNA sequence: TGTGCCAGCAGTGAAGCACAACAGTGGGCTGGAAACACCATATATTTT. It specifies CASSEAQQWAGNTIYF.

For the CDR3, the DNA is TGTGCCAGCAGTTACGTGGGAGGACGAGGGGGCTACACCTTC. Translated: CASSYVGGRGGYTF. The chain uses TRBV6-5 and TRBJ1-2; D is undetermined. Germline V CDR1 and CDR2: MNHEY, SVGAGI. CDR3 size: 14 residues. Trimming took 2 bases from V and 8 from J, leaving 15 bases between them.

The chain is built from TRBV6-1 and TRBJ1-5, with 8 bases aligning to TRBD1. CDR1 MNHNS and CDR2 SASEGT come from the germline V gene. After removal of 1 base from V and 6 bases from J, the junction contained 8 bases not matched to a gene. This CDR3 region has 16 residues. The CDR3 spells CASSEEAGQGFQPQHF. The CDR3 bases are TGTGCCAGCAGTGAAGAGGCTGGACAGGGCTTTCAGCCCCAGCATTTT.